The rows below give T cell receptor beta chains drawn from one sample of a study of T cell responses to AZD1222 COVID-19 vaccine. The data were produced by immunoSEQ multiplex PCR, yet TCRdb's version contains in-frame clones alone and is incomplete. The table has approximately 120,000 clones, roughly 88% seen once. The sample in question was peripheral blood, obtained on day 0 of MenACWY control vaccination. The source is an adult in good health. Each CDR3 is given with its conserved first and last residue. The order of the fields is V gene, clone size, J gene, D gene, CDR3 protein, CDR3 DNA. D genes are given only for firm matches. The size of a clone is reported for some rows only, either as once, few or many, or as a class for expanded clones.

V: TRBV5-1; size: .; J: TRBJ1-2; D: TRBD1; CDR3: CASGEGAGYYGYTF; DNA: TGCGCTAGTGGGGAGGGGGCGGGCTACTATGGCTACACCTTC
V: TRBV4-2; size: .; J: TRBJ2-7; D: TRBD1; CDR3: CASSQETGGSYEQYF; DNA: TGTGCCAGCAGCCAGGAGACAGGGGGGTCCTACGAGCAGTACTTC
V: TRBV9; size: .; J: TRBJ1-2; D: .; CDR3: CASSVGQRGYSNYGYTF; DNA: TGTGCCAGCAGCGTAGGGCAGAGGGGATATTCTAACTATGGCTACACCTTC
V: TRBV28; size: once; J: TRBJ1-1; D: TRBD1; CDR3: CASSFFQRDRNTEAFF; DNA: TGTGCCAGCAGTTTTTTCCAACGGGACAGGAACACTGAAGCTTTCTTT
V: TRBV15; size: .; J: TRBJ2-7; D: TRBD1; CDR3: CATSRDQGAREQYF; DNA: TGTGCCACCAGCAGAGATCAGGGGGCGAGGGAGCAGTACTTC
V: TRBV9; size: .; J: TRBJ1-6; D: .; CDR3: CASSARGPGTRNSPLHF; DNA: TGTGCCAGCAGCGCTAGGGGACCCGGGACAAGGAATTCACCCCTCCACTTT
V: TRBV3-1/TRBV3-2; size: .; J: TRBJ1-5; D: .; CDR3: CASSQGANLHQPQHF; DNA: TGTGCCAGCAGCCAGGGGGCGAACCTTCATCAGCCCCAGCATTTT
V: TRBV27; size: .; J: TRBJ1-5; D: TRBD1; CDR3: CATGTDHQPQHF; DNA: TGTGCCACCGGGACAGATCATCAGCCCCAGCATTTT
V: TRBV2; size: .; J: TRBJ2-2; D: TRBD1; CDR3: CARRQGARTGELFF; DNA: TGTGCCCGAAGACAGGGGGCGCGAACCGGGGAGCTGTTTTTT
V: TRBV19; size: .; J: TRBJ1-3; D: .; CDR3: CASSIFPGGEIGNTIYF; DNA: TGTGCCAGTAGTATCTTCCCCGGAGGGGAAATTGGAAACACCATATATTTT
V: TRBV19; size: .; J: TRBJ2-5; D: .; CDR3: CASRGLGAGETQYF; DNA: TGTGCCAGTAGAGGACTGGGAGCCGGAGAGACCCAGTACTTC
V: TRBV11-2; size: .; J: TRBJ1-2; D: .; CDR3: CASSSSGQYSNYGYTF; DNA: TGTGCCAGCAGCTCGAGCGGACAGTACTCTAACTATGGCTACACCTTC
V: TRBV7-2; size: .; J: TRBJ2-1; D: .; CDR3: CASSLGRNRVVYNEQFF; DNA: TGTGCCAGCAGCTTAGGCCGGAACAGGGTAGTTTACAATGAGCAGTTCTTC
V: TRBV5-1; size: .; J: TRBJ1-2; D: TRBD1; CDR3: CASSLGTGSIGYTF; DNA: TGCGCCAGCAGCTTAGGGACAGGGAGTATTGGCTACACCTTC
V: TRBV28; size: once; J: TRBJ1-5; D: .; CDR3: CASSLSLSEEPQHF; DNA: TGTGCCAGCAGCCTATCTCTTTCCGAAGAGCCCCAGCATTTT
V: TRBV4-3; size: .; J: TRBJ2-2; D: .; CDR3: CASSQDSDTGNTGELFF; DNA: TGCGCCAGCAGCCAAGATAGTGACACGGGGAACACCGGGGAGCTGTTTTTT
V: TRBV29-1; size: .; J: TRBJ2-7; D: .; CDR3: CSVARDGEAQYF; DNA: TGCAGCGTTGCCCGGGACGGCGAGGCGCAGTACTTC
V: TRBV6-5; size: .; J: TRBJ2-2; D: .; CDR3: CASSYSDAGELFF; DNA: TGTGCCAGCAGTTACTCAGACGCCGGGGAGCTGTTTTTT
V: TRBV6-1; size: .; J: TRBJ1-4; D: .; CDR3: CASSEGDGTLSEKLFF; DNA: TGTGCCAGCAGTGAAGGAGACGGGACACTCAGTGAAAAACTGTTTTTT
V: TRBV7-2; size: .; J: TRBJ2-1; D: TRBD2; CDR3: CASSLAGTSSYNEQFF; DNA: TGTGCCAGCAGCTTAGCCGGGACTAGCTCCTACAATGAGCAGTTCTTC
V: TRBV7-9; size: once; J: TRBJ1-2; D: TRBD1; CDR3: CASSLGTGGDYGYTF; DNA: TGTGCCAGCAGCTTAGGGACAGGGGGTGACTATGGCTACACCTTC
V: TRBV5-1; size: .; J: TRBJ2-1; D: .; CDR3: CASSQGLFSYNEQFF; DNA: TGCGCCAGCAGTCAAGGACTTTTCTCCTACAATGAGCAGTTCTTC
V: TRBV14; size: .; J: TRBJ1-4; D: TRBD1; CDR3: CASSPRDRVEKLFF; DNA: TGTGCCAGCAGCCCGCGGGACAGGGTTGAAAAACTGTTTTTT
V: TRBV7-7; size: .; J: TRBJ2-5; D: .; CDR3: CASSPTRTETQYF; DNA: TGTGCTAGCAGCCCGACTAGGACGGAGACCCAGTACTTC
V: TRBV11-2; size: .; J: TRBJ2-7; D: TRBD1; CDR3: CASRAPGQGDHEQYF; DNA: TGTGCCAGCAGGGCACCTGGACAGGGGGACCACGAGCAGTACTTC
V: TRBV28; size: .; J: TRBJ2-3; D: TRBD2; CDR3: CASSPGRASGSTDTQYF; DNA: TGTGCCAGCAGCCCCGGCCGGGCTAGCGGGAGCACAGATACGCAGTATTTT